A selection of T cell receptor beta chains follows, all from one sample in a study of Ad26.COV2.S vaccination and SARS-CoV-2 variants. Libraries were prepared by immunoSEQ multiplex PCR; TCRdb keeps only in-frame clonotypes and omits some of them. Of hundreds of thousands of clones listed, 75% to 90% are singletons. Sequenced here: peripheral blood, sampled in a trial of Ad26.COV2.S vaccine versus placebo. Receptor source: a person between 18 and 60 years old who received the Ad26.COV2.S COVID-19 vaccine or a placebo. Both conserved end residues are part of each CDR3. The D gene is left open where the match is weak. Size is stated for part of the rows, as once, few or many counts, or as a class when the clone is expanded.

d_gene: TRBD2; j_gene: TRBJ2-3; len: 18; v_gene: TRBV19; abundance: NA; CDR3aa: CASSIKSGGFPSTDTQYF; CDR3nt: TGTGCCAGTAGTATAAAGAGCGGGGGGTTCCCTAGCACAGATACGCAGTATTTT
d_gene: TRBD2; j_gene: TRBJ2-7; len: 14; v_gene: TRBV2; abundance: NA; CDR3aa: CASRPSGGEGEQYF; CDR3nt: TGTGCCAGCCGCCCTAGCGGGGGGGAGGGGGAGCAGTACTTC
d_gene: NA; j_gene: TRBJ2-5; len: 16; v_gene: TRBV18; abundance: NA; CDR3aa: CASSPDKGFVGGTQYF; CDR3nt: TGTGCCAGCTCACCAGATAAGGGGTTTGTCGGTGGGACCCAGTACTTC
d_gene: NA; j_gene: TRBJ1-6; len: 15; v_gene: TRBV7-2; abundance: NA; CDR3aa: CASSLSVRVHSPLHF; CDR3nt: TGTGCCAGCAGCTTAAGCGTCAGGGTACATTCACCCCTCCACTTT
d_gene: TRBD1; j_gene: TRBJ1-2; len: 11; v_gene: TRBV3-1/TRBV3-2; abundance: NA; CDR3aa: CATGQGVGYTF; CDR3nt: TGTGCCACCGGTCAGGGGGTGGGCTACACCTTC
d_gene: TRBD1; j_gene: TRBJ1-5; len: 15; v_gene: TRBV7-2; abundance: NA; CDR3aa: CASSFDRVLNQPQHF; CDR3nt: TGTGCCAGCAGCTTCGACAGGGTTCTTAATCAGCCCCAGCATTTT
d_gene: NA; j_gene: TRBJ2-1; len: 15; v_gene: TRBV12-5; abundance: NA; CDR3aa: CASGLVPDEYNEQFF; CDR3nt: TGTGCTAGTGGTTTGGTCCCGGACGAGTACAATGAGCAGTTCTTC
d_gene: NA; j_gene: TRBJ2-6; len: 16; v_gene: TRBV28; abundance: NA; CDR3aa: CASNRGSSSGANVLTF; CDR3nt: TGTGCCAGCAATCGCGGGTCCAGCTCTGGGGCCAACGTCCTGACTTTC
d_gene: TRBD1; j_gene: TRBJ2-3; len: 15; v_gene: TRBV7-9; abundance: few; CDR3aa: CASSTYRGRTDTQYF; CDR3nt: TGTGCCAGCAGCACCTACAGGGGGCGCACAGATACGCAGTATTTT
d_gene: NA; j_gene: TRBJ2-3; len: 14; v_gene: TRBV6-4; abundance: NA; CDR3aa: CASSARWGTDTQYF; CDR3nt: TGTGCCAGCAGTGCGAGATGGGGCACAGATACGCAGTATTTT
d_gene: TRBD2; j_gene: TRBJ2-1; len: 16; v_gene: TRBV5-4; abundance: NA; CDR3aa: CASSPELAEPYNEQFF; CDR3nt: TGTGCCAGCAGCCCCGAACTAGCGGAACCCTACAATGAGCAGTTCTTC
d_gene: NA; j_gene: TRBJ1-6; len: 13; v_gene: TRBV4-3; abundance: NA; CDR3aa: CASSLSEREPLHF; CDR3nt: TGCGCCAGCAGCCTCTCTGAGAGGGAGCCCCTCCACTTT
d_gene: TRBD1; j_gene: TRBJ1-6; len: 14; v_gene: TRBV7-8; abundance: NA; CDR3aa: CASSLGGRGSPLHF; CDR3nt: TGTGCCAGCAGCCTAGGGGGCAGGGGTTCACCCCTCCACTTT
d_gene: TRBD1; j_gene: TRBJ2-5; len: 16; v_gene: TRBV24-1; abundance: NA; CDR3aa: CATSDQSGTGKETQYF; CDR3nt: TGTGCCACCAGTGATCAGTCCGGGACAGGGAAAGAGACCCAGTACTTC
d_gene: TRBD2; j_gene: TRBJ2-5; len: 14; v_gene: TRBV28; abundance: once; CDR3aa: CAPSLGLPKETQYF; CDR3nt: TGTGCCCCTAGCCTGGGACTACCTAAAGAGACCCAGTACTTC
d_gene: TRBD1; j_gene: TRBJ1-5; len: 14; v_gene: TRBV7-6; abundance: NA; CDR3aa: CASSSDRGGQPQHF; CDR3nt: TGTGCCAGCAGCTCCGACAGGGGTGGTCAGCCCCAGCATTTT
d_gene: NA; j_gene: TRBJ2-6; len: 17; v_gene: TRBV3-1/TRBV3-2; abundance: NA; CDR3aa: CASSQGPSGSGANVLTF; CDR3nt: TGTGCCAGCAGCCAAGGACCTTCAGGGTCTGGGGCCAACGTCCTGACTTTC
d_gene: NA; j_gene: TRBJ2-7; len: 13; v_gene: TRBV9; abundance: NA; CDR3aa: CASSSWGGDEQYF; CDR3nt: TGTGCCAGCAGCTCCTGGGGGGGCGACGAGCAGTACTTC
d_gene: NA; j_gene: TRBJ1-2; len: 15; v_gene: TRBV7-8; abundance: NA; CDR3aa: CASSANRRSPYGYTF; CDR3nt: TGTGCCAGCAGCGCAAACCGACGGAGCCCCTATGGCTACACCTTC
d_gene: NA; j_gene: TRBJ2-5; len: 13; v_gene: TRBV10-1; abundance: NA; CDR3aa: CASSEIRGETQYF; CDR3nt: TGCGCCAGCAGTGAGATTCGGGGAGAGACCCAGTACTTC
d_gene: NA; j_gene: TRBJ1-2; len: 13; v_gene: TRBV14; abundance: few; CDR3aa: CASSRTIIGGYTF; CDR3nt: TGTGCCAGCAGCAGGACCATTATCGGCGGCTACACCTTC
d_gene: NA; j_gene: TRBJ1-4; len: 13; v_gene: TRBV4-3; abundance: NA; CDR3aa: CASSQERLGGLFF; CDR3nt: TGCGCCAGCAGCCAAGAAAGGCTAGGCGGGCTGTTTTTT
d_gene: TRBD2; j_gene: TRBJ2-2; len: 15; v_gene: TRBV19; abundance: NA; CDR3aa: CASSRLAENTGELFF; CDR3nt: TGTGCCAGTAGTCGACTAGCGGAGAACACCGGGGAGCTGTTTTTT
d_gene: NA; j_gene: TRBJ2-1; len: 15; v_gene: TRBV2; abundance: NA; CDR3aa: CASTTDYPQGNEQFF; CDR3nt: TGTGCCAGCACCACGGACTATCCCCAGGGCAATGAGCAGTTCTTC
d_gene: NA; j_gene: TRBJ2-5; len: 12; v_gene: TRBV6-2/TRBV6-3; abundance: NA; CDR3aa: CASSFLGETQYF; CDR3nt: TGTGCCAGCAGTTTTCTAGGGGAGACCCAGTACTTC
d_gene: TRBD2; j_gene: TRBJ2-3; len: 16; v_gene: TRBV7-2; abundance: once; CDR3aa: CASSSLAGGPTDTQYF; CDR3nt: TGTGCCAGCAGCTCACTGGCGGGAGGACCCACAGATACGCAGTATTTT
d_gene: NA; j_gene: TRBJ2-7; len: 15; v_gene: TRBV24-1; abundance: NA; CDR3aa: CATSDARGVSGEQYF; CDR3nt: TGTGCCACCAGTGATGCCAGGGGAGTTTCCGGCGAGCAGTACTTC
d_gene: NA; j_gene: TRBJ2-1; len: 16; v_gene: TRBV6-5; abundance: NA; CDR3aa: CASSSSSGGAYNEQFF; CDR3nt: TGTGCCAGCAGTTCCTCTTCGGGCGGGGCCTACAATGAGCAGTTCTTC
d_gene: NA; j_gene: TRBJ1-5; len: 16; v_gene: TRBV6-2/TRBV6-3; abundance: NA; CDR3aa: CASSSFTDRSNQPQHF; CDR3nt: TGTGCCAGCAGTTCCTTTACCGACAGAAGCAATCAGCCCCAGCATTTT
d_gene: NA; j_gene: TRBJ2-2; len: 15; v_gene: TRBV14; abundance: NA; CDR3aa: CASSQLAELTGELFF; CDR3nt: TGTGCCAGCAGCCAACTTGCAGAACTCACCGGGGAGCTGTTTTTT
d_gene: TRBD2; j_gene: TRBJ2-3; len: 16; v_gene: TRBV29-1; abundance: NA; CDR3aa: CSVGTSGRWVTDTQYF; CDR3nt: TGCAGCGTAGGGACTAGCGGGAGGTGGGTCACAGATACGCAGTATTTT
d_gene: NA; j_gene: TRBJ2-2; len: 18; v_gene: TRBV6-6; abundance: NA; CDR3aa: CASSLEGGRPANTGELFF; CDR3nt: TGTGCCAGCAGTCTAGAGGGGGGCAGGCCCGCGAACACCGGGGAGCTGTTTTTT
d_gene: NA; j_gene: TRBJ2-7; len: 16; v_gene: TRBV5-1; abundance: once; CDR3aa: CASSEGGFSPSGEQYF; CDR3nt: TGCGCCAGCAGCGAGGGGGGGTTCTCCCCTTCTGGGGAGCAGTACTTC
d_gene: NA; j_gene: TRBJ2-1; len: 13; v_gene: TRBV3-1/TRBV3-2; abundance: NA; CDR3aa: CASSTRGNNEQFF; CDR3nt: TGTGCCAGCAGCACACGGGGGAACAATGAGCAGTTCTTC
d_gene: TRBD2; j_gene: TRBJ2-5; len: 15; v_gene: TRBV3-1/TRBV3-2; abundance: NA; CDR3aa: CASSQVLATQETQYF; CDR3nt: TGTGCCAGCAGCCAGGTACTAGCGACCCAAGAGACCCAGTACTTC
d_gene: TRBD1; j_gene: TRBJ1-6; len: 15; v_gene: TRBV19; abundance: NA; CDR3aa: CASTSGGQVHSPLHF; CDR3nt: TGTGCCAGTACCTCCGGGGGACAGGTTCATTCACCCCTCCACTTT
d_gene: NA; j_gene: TRBJ1-1; len: 14; v_gene: TRBV5-1; abundance: NA; CDR3aa: CASSLGTANTEAFF; CDR3nt: TGCGCCAGCAGCTTGGGGACGGCGAACACTGAAGCTTTCTTT
d_gene: NA; j_gene: TRBJ2-1; len: 14; v_gene: TRBV5-1; abundance: NA; CDR3aa: CASSLVASNNEQFF; CDR3nt: TGCGCCAGCAGCTTGGTGGCTAGCAATAATGAGCAGTTCTTC
d_gene: NA; j_gene: TRBJ1-4; len: 13; v_gene: TRBV2; abundance: NA; CDR3aa: CASRTDNNEKLFF; CDR3nt: TGTGCCAGCAGGACGGACAACAATGAAAAACTGTTTTTT
d_gene: NA; j_gene: TRBJ2-1; len: 12; v_gene: TRBV7-6; abundance: NA; CDR3aa: CASSYGENEQFF; CDR3nt: TGTGCCAGCAGCTACGGTGAGAATGAGCAGTTCTTC
d_gene: NA; j_gene: TRBJ2-7; len: 12; v_gene: TRBV28; abundance: NA; CDR3aa: CASSFAGYEQYF; CDR3nt: TGTGCCAGCAGTTTTGCGGGCTACGAGCAGTACTTC
d_gene: TRBD2; j_gene: TRBJ2-1; len: 15; v_gene: TRBV5-6; abundance: NA; CDR3aa: CASSLRASGKNEQFF; CDR3nt: TGTGCCAGCAGCTTAAGGGCTAGCGGGAAGAATGAGCAGTTCTTC
d_gene: NA; j_gene: TRBJ1-4; len: 13; v_gene: TRBV28; abundance: NA; CDR3aa: CASSFRPNEKLFF; CDR3nt: TGTGCCAGCAGTTTTCGTCCCAATGAAAAACTGTTTTTT
d_gene: NA; j_gene: TRBJ2-7; len: 15; v_gene: TRBV6-1; abundance: few; CDR3aa: CASSEPAGVSYEQYF; CDR3nt: TGTGCCAGCAGTGAACCCGCAGGGGTGTCCTACGAGCAGTACTTC
d_gene: NA; j_gene: TRBJ1-2; len: 13; v_gene: TRBV4-3; abundance: NA; CDR3aa: CASSQESGVGYTF; CDR3nt: TGCGCCAGCAGCCAAGAATCCGGGGTAGGCTACACCTTC
d_gene: TRBD1; j_gene: TRBJ2-7; len: 14; v_gene: TRBV6-6; abundance: NA; CDR3aa: CASSLDRDWCEQYF; CDR3nt: TGTGCCAGCAGTTTGGACAGGGATTGGTGCGAGCAGTACTTC
d_gene: NA; j_gene: TRBJ1-1; len: 12; v_gene: TRBV28; abundance: NA; CDR3aa: CASSPGNTEAFF; CDR3nt: TGTGCCAGCAGCCCAGGGAACACTGAAGCTTTCTTT
d_gene: NA; j_gene: TRBJ2-1; len: 15; v_gene: TRBV24-1; abundance: NA; CDR3aa: CATSDIRDINNEQFF; CDR3nt: TGTGCCACCAGTGATATCCGGGACATTAACAATGAGCAGTTCTTC
d_gene: NA; j_gene: TRBJ2-1; len: 13; v_gene: TRBV12-3/TRBV12-4; abundance: NA; CDR3aa: CASRPNSGNEQFF; CDR3nt: TGTGCCAGCAGACCCAATTCGGGCAATGAGCAGTTCTTC
d_gene: NA; j_gene: TRBJ1-1; len: 11; v_gene: TRBV27; abundance: once; CDR3aa: CASSRWTEAFF; CDR3nt: TGTGCCAGCAGCCGATGGACCGAAGCTTTCTTT
d_gene: NA; j_gene: TRBJ2-2; len: 17; v_gene: TRBV15; abundance: NA; CDR3aa: CATSSRWAGPNTGELFF; CDR3nt: TGTGCCACCAGCAGTAGGTGGGCAGGTCCGAACACCGGGGAGCTGTTTTTT